The 27 T cell receptor beta chains listed next were all sequenced from one sample in a study of T cell changes during pregnancy in multiple sclerosis. Method: immunoSEQ multiplex PCR; TCRdb's copy keeps in-frame clones and lacks some. This sample has about 97,000 clones, with 90% found just once. Sequencing was performed on peripheral blood, taken in the second trimester of pregnancy. These receptors originate from a female donor in good health, enrolled as a control in a pregnancy study.

The rearrangement uses TRBV28 and TRBJ1-3; no reliable D call. Trimming removed 5 bases at V and 1 base at J, with 18 bases between. This CDR3 has 17 residues. Germline CDR1 MDHEN, CDR2 SYDVKM. CDR3 sequence: CASSQDFFRGSGNTIYF. Written as DNA, the CDR3 is TGTGCCAGCAGTCAGGACTTCTTTCGAGGGTCTGGAAACACCATATATTTT.

The CDR3 nucleotides are TGTGCCAGCAGCCTGCAGAAGAACACTGAAGCTTTCTTT. As protein: CASSLQKNTEAFF. The chain has TRBV5-5 and TRBJ1-1; no clear D. The V and J ends lost 4 bases and 1 base respectively, with 8 bases between them. Germline lookup yields CDR1 SGHKS and CDR2 YYEKEE (reference sequence). This CDR3 is 13 amino acids long. Combining the CDR3 with reference TRBV5-5 and TRBJ1-1 gives the whole variable domain DAGVTQSPTHLIKTRGQQVTLRCSPISGHKSVSWYQQVLGQGPQFIFQYYEKEERGRGNFPDRFSARQFPNYSSELNVNALLLGDSALYLCASSLQKNTEAFFGQGTRLTVV.

V is TRBV9 and J is TRBJ2-7; D uncertain. Germline CDR1 and CDR2: SGDLS and YYNGEE. V was cut by 0 bases and J by 6 bases, with 16 bases left in between. There are 15 residues in the CDR3. CDR3 DNA: TGTGCCAGCAGCGTAGTTGGAGCGCACCAAAGCGAGCAGTACTTC. Its protein product is CASSVVGAHQSEQYF.

This sequence joins TRBV7-9 and TRBJ2-2; 12 bases are shared with TRBD2. The germline V gene encodes CDR1 SEHNR and CDR2 FQNEAQ (reference sequence). This CDR3 has 17 residues. V was pared by 4 bases and J by 6 bases, with 9 bases of the junction left unmatched. This chain's CDR3 is CASSWASSGRAAGELFF. In DNA form, the CDR3 reads TGTGCCAGCAGCTGGGCGTCTAGCGGGAGGGCCGCCGGGGAGCTGTTTTTT.

V and J are TRBV7-6 and TRBJ1-3; maybe TRBD1 (6 bases). Trimming removed 3 bases at V and 1 base at J, with 16 bases between. Germline CDR1 SGHVS, CDR2 FNYEAQ. The CDR3 has 17 amino acids. The CDR3 coding sequence is TGTGCCAGCAGCTTTTCCCCCTTAACAGGGTCTGGAAACACCATATATTTT. Its protein product is CASSFSPLTGSGNTIYF.

The V gene is TRBV18, the J gene TRBJ2-5; a weak D match, TRBD1 (5 bases). This CDR3 spans 18 amino acids. V lost 2 bases and J lost 0, with 19 bases in between. Germline CDR1 reads KGHSH; CDR2 reads LQKENI. The CDR3: CASSPFSSTGSHQETQYF. DNA of the CDR3: TGTGCCAGCTCACCATTCAGCTCCACAGGAAGTCACCAAGAGACCCAGTACTTC.

The chain combines TRBV7-9 with TRBJ2-1; D possibly corresponds to TRBD2 (6 bases). Deletions cut 1 base from V and 5 bases from J, with 12 bases between. CDR1 is SEHNR and CDR2 is FQNEAQ in the germline V gene (reference sequence). The CDR3 is 15 residues long. This chain's CDR3 is CASSLVRGANNEQFF. CDR3 nucleotides: TGTGCCAGCAGCTTAGTCCGCGGGGCTAACAATGAGCAGTTCTTC.

A single count supports this clone. This chain connects TRBV6-1 to TRBJ1-1, with 7 bases lining up with TRBD1. Germline V gene sequence: CDR1 MNHNS, CDR2 SASEGT. J lost 4 bases, V lost 7 bases, and 9 bases had no gene match. The CDR3 is 14 amino acids. The chain's CDR3 is CASTEPRGVTEAFF. CDR3 nucleotides: TGTGCCAGCACAGAACCCAGGGGGGTCACTGAAGCTTTCTTT.

V gene TRBV19 combines with J gene TRBJ1-4; perhaps TRBD1 as D (6 bases). Trimming stripped 6 bases from V and 7 bases from J, with 9 bases between. From germline, CDR1 is LNHDA and CDR2 SQIVND (reference sequence). The CDR3 extends over 12 amino acids. CDR3 amino acids: CASRQGSEKLFF. For the CDR3, the DNA is TGTGCCAGTAGACAGGGAAGTGAAAAACTGTTTTTT.

This chain connects TRBV9 to TRBJ2-2; TRBD2 agrees at 8 bases. The J segment lost 5 bases and the V segment lost 0 bases, leaving 6 bases of the junction unmatched. This CDR3 spans 16 amino acids. CDR1 SGDLS and CDR2 YYNGEE come from the germline V gene. The CDR3 protein is CASSVDSGIGTGELFF. Written as DNA, the CDR3 is TGTGCCAGCAGCGTAGATAGCGGGATTGGGACCGGGGAGCTGTTTTTT.

The J gene is TRBJ1-3, the V gene TRBV7-6; TRBD1 matches at 8 bases. The CDR3 loop spans 15 amino acids. Germline assignment: CDR1 SGHVS and CDR2 FNYEAQ. Losses at the gene ends were 0 bases for V and 3 bases for J; bases not matched to a gene: 1. The CDR3 spells CASSLARGHGNTIYF. The CDR3 nucleotides are TGTGCCAGCAGCTTAGCCAGGGGGCATGGAAACACCATATATTTT. The full variable domain, rest sourced from reference TRBV7-6 and TRBJ1-3, is GAGVSQSPRYKVTKRGQDVALRCDPISGHVSLYWYRQALGQGPEFLTYFNYEAQQDKSGLPNDRFSAERPEGSISTLTIQRTEQRDSAMYRCASSLARGHGNTIYFGEGSWLTVV.

J is TRBJ1-5 and V is TRBV2, with 8 positions matching TRBD1. Germline lookup yields CDR1 SNHLY and CDR2 FYNNEI. The CDR3 is 14 amino acids. The V gene end was trimmed by 6 bases and the J gene end by 7 bases; junction bases not matched to a gene: 8. The CDR3 loop is CASRSTGDIQPQHF. The CDR3 region has the DNA TGTGCCAGCAGATCGACAGGGGACATACAGCCCCAGCATTTT.

J is TRBJ1-5 and V is TRBV2, with 7 positions matching TRBD1. V shed 5 bases, J shed 2 bases, and the junction held 12 bases outside the gene matches. This CDR3 region has 17 residues. Per the germline V gene, CDR1 is SNHLY and CDR2 is FYNNEI. The CDR3 region is CASSLDRTRYGNQPQHF. Written as DNA, the CDR3 is TGTGCCAGCAGTCTGGACAGGACGCGTTACGGCAATCAGCCCCAGCATTTT.

The chain combines TRBV5-4 with TRBJ2-3; D is possibly TRBD2 (7 bases). Between the trimmed V and J ends, which lost 2 bases and 2 bases, there was a span of 15 bases. The CDR3 extends over 16 amino acids. Germline lookup yields CDR1 SGHNT and CDR2 YYREEE (reference sequence). The CDR3 DNA reads as TGTGCCAGCAGCTTTCCCGGGGGGCGGGCCACAGATACGCAGTATTTT. This gives the protein CASSFPGGRATDTQYF.

V gene TRBV30 combines with J gene TRBJ1-4, with D uncertain. Germline V CDR1 and CDR2: GTSNPN, SVGIG (reference sequence). The CDR3 extends over 13 amino acids. V was clipped by 0 bases and J by 8 bases, with 10 bases between them. The CDR3 sequence: CAWSVVVAEKLFF. The CDR3, as DNA: TGTGCCTGGAGTGTAGTGGTAGCGGAAAAACTGTTTTTT.

The gene calls are TRBV19 and TRBJ1-1; the match to TRBD1 covers 8 bases. This CDR3 has 15 residues. Germline lookup yields CDR1 LNHDA and CDR2 SQIVND (reference sequence). V gave up 5 bases and J gave up 0 bases; unmatched junction bases: 5. CDR3 region: CASSPRTGMNTEAFF. CDR3 in DNA: TGTGCCAGTAGTCCCCGGACAGGGATGAACACTGAAGCTTTCTTT.

The chain joins TRBV5-6 to TRBJ1-2; perhaps TRBD1 as D (6 bases). Germline loops: CDR1 SGHDT, CDR2 YYEEEE. Trimming left V 3 bases short and J 0 bases short, with 18 bases between. The CDR3 runs 17 residues. CDR3 in DNA: TGTGCCAGCAGCTCCGGCAGGGGTCTGAGCACTAACTATGGCTACACCTTC. The encoded protein is CASSSGRGLSTNYGYTF. Filled out from reference TRBV5-6 and TRBJ1-2, the complete variable domain reads DAGVTQSPTHLIKTRGQQVTLRCSPKSGHDTVSWYQQALGQGPQFIFQYYEEEERQRGNFPDRFSGHQFPNYSSELNVNALLLGDSALYLCASSSGRGLSTNYGYTFGSGTRLTVV.

This clone was seen once. This chain uses TRBV28 with TRBJ2-3; D possibly corresponds to TRBD2 (7 bases). The V gene lost 7 bases and the J gene lost 3 bases, with 14 bases spanning the gap. CDR1 is MDHEN, CDR2 SYDVKM, per germline. The CDR3 covers 14 residues. DNA for the CDR3: TGTGCCAGCACGAAAGGGGGGGCGACAGATACGCAGTATTTT. It is translated as CASTKGGATDTQYF.

The V gene is TRBV18, the J gene TRBJ1-1; D is uncertain. Germline-derived CDR1 and CDR2 are KGHSH and LQKENI. The CDR3 has 14 amino acids. V lost 1 base and J 7 bases, leaving 13 bases between the germline ends. CDR3 coding DNA: TGTGCCAGCTCACCACAGGCTCGAGGGATTGAAGCTTTCTTT. Its protein product is CASSPQARGIEAFF.

The rearrangement joins TRBV15 to TRBJ1-4, with D perhaps matching TRBD1 (6 bases). Germline CDR1 LNHNV, CDR2 YYDKDF (reference sequence). V was cut by 1 base and J by 3 bases, with 12 bases left in between. The CDR3 is 16 amino acids. The CDR3 protein is CATSRGETGANEKLFF. CDR3 bases: TGTGCCACCAGCAGAGGGGAGACAGGCGCTAATGAAAAACTGTTTTTT.

This chain joins TRBV30 and TRBJ1-6; D may be TRBD1 (5 bases). The CDR3 loop spans 13 amino acids. Trimming shortened V by 1 base and J by 10 bases, and 11 bases separated the two germline ends. CDR1 is GTSNPN, CDR2 SVGIG, per germline (reference sequence). CDR3: CAWSGQLGSPLHF. CDR3 bases: TGTGCCTGGAGTGGACAGTTGGGATCACCCCTCCACTTT.

This chain links TRBV19 with TRBJ2-7; 9 bases agree with TRBD1. The CDR3 contains 15 residues. Germline CDR1 LNHDA, CDR2 SQIVND (reference sequence). Germline trimming cut 5 bases from V and 3 bases from J; bases unmatched to any gene: 8. The DNA of the CDR3 is TGTGCCAGTAGTCCAAGGACAGGGGCTCACTACGAGCAGTACTTC. This gives the protein CASSPRTGAHYEQYF. The full variable domain, its missing parts supplied by reference TRBV19 and TRBJ2-7, is DGGITQSPKYLFRKEGQNVTLSCEQNLNHDAMYWYRQDPGQGLRLIYYSQIVNDFQKGDIAEGYSVSREKKESFPLTVTSAQKNPTAFYLCASSPRTGAHYEQYFGPGTRLTVT.

The rearrangement joins TRBV28 to TRBJ1-2; TRBD1 is a possible D gene (6 bases). The CDR3 is 14 residues long. Per the germline V gene, CDR1 is MDHEN and CDR2 is SYDVKM. V lost 5 bases to trimming and J lost 0 bases, with 10 bases between them. CDR3 loop: CASSLDRANYGYTF. CDR3 nucleotides: TGTGCCAGCAGTCTGGACAGAGCTAACTATGGCTACACCTTC.

This chain links TRBV9 with TRBJ2-7, with 8 bases matching TRBD2. The CDR3 totals 16 residues. Germline CDR1 and CDR2: SGDLS and YYNGEE. The V and J ends lost 0 bases and 4 bases, in that order; junction bases with no gene match: 9. The CDR3 bases are TGTGCCAGCAGCGTAGCCCCCGGGACTAGTGCTTACGAGCAGTACTTC. This sequence encodes CASSVAPGTSAYEQYF.

The V call is TRBV5-4, the J call TRBJ1-1, with D unresolved. The CDR3 is made up of 15 amino acids. The germline CDR1 and CDR2 sequences are SGHNT and YYREEE (reference sequence). The V gene lost 0 bases and the J gene lost 3 bases, with 12 bases spanning the gap. CDR3 nucleotides: TGTGCCAGCAGCTTGGGGCGGGGAAGTTACACTGAAGCTTTCTTT. It encodes CASSLGRGSYTEAFF.

The chain employs TRBV6-1 and TRBJ2-3; no clear D. V lost 2 bases to trimming and J lost 4 bases, with 7 bases between them. The CDR3 length is 13 residues. The germline gives CDR1 MNHNS, CDR2 SASEGT. For the CDR3, the DNA is TGTGCCAGCAGTGAAACAGCTGCAGATACGCAGTATTTT. Translating it yields CASSETAADTQYF.

The J gene is TRBJ1-3, the V gene TRBV30; the D gene is possibly TRBD1 (5 bases). Germline V gives CDR1 GTSNPN, CDR2 SVGIG (reference sequence). Deletions cut 0 bases from V and 4 bases from J, with 13 bases between. The CDR3 has 15 amino acids. CDR3 sequence: CAWSVLVGVGNTIYF. CDR3 DNA sequence: TGTGCCTGGAGTGTACTGGTAGGGGTCGGAAACACCATATATTTT.